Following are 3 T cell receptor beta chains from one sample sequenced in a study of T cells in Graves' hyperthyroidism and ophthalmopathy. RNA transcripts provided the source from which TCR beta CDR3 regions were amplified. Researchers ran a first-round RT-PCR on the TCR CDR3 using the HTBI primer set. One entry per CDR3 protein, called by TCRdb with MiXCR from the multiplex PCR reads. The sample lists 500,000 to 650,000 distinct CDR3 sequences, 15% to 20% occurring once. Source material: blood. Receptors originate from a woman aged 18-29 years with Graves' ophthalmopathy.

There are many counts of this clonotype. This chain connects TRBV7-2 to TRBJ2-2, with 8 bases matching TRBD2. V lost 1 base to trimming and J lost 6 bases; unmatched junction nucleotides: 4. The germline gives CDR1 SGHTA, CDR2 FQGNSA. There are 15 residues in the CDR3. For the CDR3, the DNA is TGTGCCAGCAGCTTAGTAGACGGGAGGGCCGGGGAGCTGTTTTTT. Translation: CASSLVDGRAGELFF.

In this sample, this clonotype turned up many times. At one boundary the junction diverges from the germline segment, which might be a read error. This CDR3 reads CSVEGAYEQYF. The CDR3, as DNA: TGCAGCGTCGAAGGGGCTTACGAGCAGTACTTC. The V and J genes are TRBV29-1 and TRBJ2-7; the D gene is possibly TRBD1 (5 bases). The germline CDR1 and CDR2 sequences are SQVTM and ANQGSEA. This CDR3 spans 11 amino acids.

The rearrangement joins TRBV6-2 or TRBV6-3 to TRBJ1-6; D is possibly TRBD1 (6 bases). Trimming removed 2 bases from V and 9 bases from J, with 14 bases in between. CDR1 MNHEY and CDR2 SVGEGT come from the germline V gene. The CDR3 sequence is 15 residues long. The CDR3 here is CASSYATGSSSPLHF. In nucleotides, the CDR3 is TGTGCCAGCAGTTACGCCACAGGGTCTAGTTCACCCCTCCACTTT.